A selection of T cell receptor beta chains follows, all from one sample in a study of control samples from healthy donors and cancer patients. TCRdb keeps only in-frame clones here, not all; method: immunoSEQ multiplex PCR. The sample lists around 90,000 clones, about 85% occurring once. The sequenced material came from blood. These receptors all come from a woman between 40 and 50 years old in good health. CDR3s include the opening cysteine and the closing phenylalanine or tryptophan. Fields, in order: J gene, clone size, V gene, CDR3 protein. Only some rows state a clone size, as once, few, many or a class for expanded clones.

J gene: TRBJ1-5; clone size: NA; V gene: TRBV6-5; CDR3 protein: CASGGTGIGAPQHF
J gene: TRBJ2-7; clone size: NA; V gene: TRBV7-2; CDR3 protein: CASSFTSYEQYF
J gene: TRBJ1-1; clone size: once; V gene: TRBV5-1; CDR3 protein: CASAPISISEAFF
J gene: TRBJ1-6; clone size: NA; V gene: TRBV30; CDR3 protein: CAWTPGRWGSPLHF
J gene: TRBJ1-2; clone size: NA; V gene: TRBV6-2/TRBV6-3; CDR3 protein: CASSEGYGYTF
J gene: TRBJ2-7; clone size: NA; V gene: TRBV21-1; CDR3 protein: CASKGGVSYEQYF
J gene: TRBJ1-2; clone size: NA; V gene: TRBV5-1; CDR3 protein: CASSLSGQGTYGYTF
J gene: TRBJ2-7; clone size: NA; V gene: TRBV5-1; CDR3 protein: CASSSGGTSSYEQYF
J gene: TRBJ2-3; clone size: NA; V gene: TRBV9; CDR3 protein: CASSVGPSGGSTDTQYF
J gene: TRBJ2-7; clone size: NA; V gene: TRBV12-5; CDR3 protein: CASGLAPSGGAQIYEQYF